This record looks at one T cell receptor beta chain sequence and its context. The data derive from a study of technical replicates of blood from a handful of donors. The CDR3 spans 12 residues. Germline CDR1 and CDR2: SGHNT and YENEEA. Between the trimmed V and J ends, which lost 5 bases and 7 bases, there was a span of 9 bases. Libraries were prepared by immunoSEQ multiplex PCR; TCRdb keeps only in-frame clonotypes and omits some of them. This sample has under 55,000 clones; approximately 95% occur once, and the top ten carry about 0.41%. This TCR came from a human donor in good health. This sequence joins TRBV11-3 and TRBJ2-1; D unresolved. Sequences were obtained from T cells isolated from PBMCs. CDR3 sequence reads: CASSPTGNEQFF. The CDR3 DNA reads TGTGCCAGCAGCCCCACCGGGAATGAGCAGTTCTTC.